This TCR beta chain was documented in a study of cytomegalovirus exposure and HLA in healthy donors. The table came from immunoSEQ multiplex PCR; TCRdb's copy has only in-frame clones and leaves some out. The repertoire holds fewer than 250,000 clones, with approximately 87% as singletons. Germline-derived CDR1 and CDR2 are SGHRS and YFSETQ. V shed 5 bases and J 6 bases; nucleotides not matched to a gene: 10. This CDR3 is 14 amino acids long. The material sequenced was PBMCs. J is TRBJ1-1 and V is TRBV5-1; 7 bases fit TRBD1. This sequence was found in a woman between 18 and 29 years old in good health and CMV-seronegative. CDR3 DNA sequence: TGCGCCAGCAGTTTGACAGGGAGAAACGCTGAAGCTTTCTTT. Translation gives CASSLTGRNAEAFF.